This TCR beta chain was found in a study of cytomegalovirus exposure and HLA in healthy donors. The study, taken as a whole, reports: A link between a missense DCLRE1C variant and TCR beta V- and J-gene trimming emerged from a later analysis.

PCR employed 60 Vbeta and 13 Jbeta primers. Repertoires were generated with immunoSEQ multiplex PCR, while TCRdb's copy carries only in-frame clones and drops some. Of some 180,000 clones detected, over 65% appear once; the ten largest clones hold 1.5% to 2%. Details on this clone: The target antigen is unknown.

This receptor was identified in a man aged 18 to 29 in good health and CMV-seronegative. The sequenced material came from PBMCs.

Written as DNA, the CDR3 is TGTGCCAGCAGTGAATCTGGGCCCAATGAGCAGTTCTTC. Translating gives CASSESGPNEQFF. The chain uses TRBV25-1 and TRBJ2-1; D gene unclear. CDR3 length: 13 amino acids. Trimming removed 1 base at V and 6 bases at J, with 7 bases between. CDR1 is MGHDK and CDR2 is SYGVNS in the germline V gene.